A single T cell receptor beta chain is shown here with its context. The target antigen is unknown. Germline CDR1 is MNHEY and CDR2 is SVGAGI. The CDR3 length is 15 residues. V lost 6 bases and J lost 0, with 14 bases in between. Healthy bone marrow donors made up the cohort. Each donor was nominally healthy when sampled (though unrecorded immune exposures were likely). This entry is derived from a study of cytomegalovirus exposure and HLA in healthy donors. Whole-study results and caveats: Later genetic work tied a missense DCLRE1C variant to beta-chain V and J trimming. There were reportedly fewer N-insertions in an Asian-associated ancestry cluster than the approximately 630-donor mean, in a later analysis.

The PCR made use of 60 Vbeta and 13 Jbeta primers. TCRdb's copy holds only in-frame clones and misses some; the assay was immunoSEQ multiplex PCR. The table shows 200,000 or so clones, with roughly 84% occurring only once. The TCR sequence derives from a boy younger than 18 in good health and CMV-seronegative. The rearrangement links TRBV6-5 to TRBJ1-2, with TRBD1 as a possible D gene (5 bases). The sequencing sample was made of PBMCs. The CDR3 loop reads CASRPGLTTNYGYTF. CDR3 DNA: TGTGCCAGCAGGCCGGGACTTACCACTAACTATGGCTACACCTTC.